This T cell receptor (beta chain) was found in a study of T cell changes during pregnancy in multiple sclerosis. This CDR3 spans 16 amino acids. V lost 0 bases, J lost 3 bases, and 5 bases stayed unmatched. Germline lookup yields CDR1 SGHVS and CDR2 FQNEAQ. TCRdb keeps only in-frame clones here, not all; method: immunoSEQ multiplex PCR. The sample includes over 45,000 clones, approximately 92% seen only once; the top ten take roughly 9%. V usage is TRBV7-8 and J usage is TRBJ1-5; 7 positions match TRBD1. The source of this sequence is a female donor with multiple sclerosis, enrolled in a pregnancy study. The source material was CD8+ T cells from peripheral blood mononuclear cells, sampled after pregnancy. The CDR3 nucleotides read TGTGCCAGCAGCTTAGCGGGACAGAGTACCAATCAGCCCCAGCATTTT. Translation gives CASSLAGQSTNQPQHF.